The 21 T cell receptor beta chains below all came from one sample that was sequenced in a study of T cell responses to AZD1222 COVID-19 vaccine (dated by TCRdb to about 2021). The library was generated by the immunoSEQ multiplex PCR assay. This immuneACCESS table, as held by TCRdb, lists in-frame sequences with V and J called but not all clones. Of the missing ones, under half trace to an unresolved V gene in checked studies; the others have no known cause. The sample profile shows about 140,000 clones; around 91% of them were found once. The ten largest clones take up 4.7% of the sample. The time point label corresponds to: baseline before first vaccination. The input for sequencing was peripheral blood, taken on day 0 of AZD1222 vaccination. These receptors all stem from an adult in good health.

The chain has TRBV9 and TRBJ1-1, with D perhaps matching TRBD1 (6 bases). Germline lookup yields CDR1 SGDLS and CDR2 YYNGEE. V lost 3 bases, J lost 5 bases, and 17 bases lay in between. This CDR3 region has 15 residues. CDR3: CASSAVQGVWTEAFF. Written as DNA, the CDR3 is TGTGCCAGCAGCGCCGTACAGGGAGTATGGACTGAAGCTTTCTTT.

This clone came up a few times. The chain joins TRBV30 to TRBJ1-1; 7 bases match TRBD1. This CDR3 has 12 residues. With 5 bases clipped from V and 7 bases from J, the junction kept 7 bases outside the gene matches. Germline lookup yields CDR1 GTSNPN and CDR2 SVGIG (reference sequence). The CDR3 region is CAWATGYNEAFF. DNA of the CDR3: TGTGCCTGGGCGACAGGGTATAATGAAGCTTTCTTT.

In this sample, this clone turned up a few times. The V call is TRBV10-1, the J call TRBJ2-3, with D uncertain. Trimming took 0 bases from V and 1 from J, leaving 8 bases between them. This CDR3 spans 15 amino acids. Germline CDR1 is WNHNN and CDR2 is SYGVQD (reference sequence). The CDR3 bases are TGCGCCAGCAGTGAGTCGTCTAAGGGCACAGATACGCAGTATTTT. Its protein is CASSESSKGTDTQYF.

The V gene is TRBV5-1, the J gene TRBJ1-6; D not resolved. Germline V CDR1 and CDR2: SGHRS, YFSETQ. CDR3 length equals 15 residues. V gave up 4 bases and J gave up 5 bases, with 13 bases separating them. CDR3 nucleotides: TGCGCCAGCAGCCAGAACGGACGGGATAATTCACCCCTCCACTTT. This gives the protein CASSQNGRDNSPLHF.

This clone was recorded only once. The V and J genes are TRBV7-9 and TRBJ1-1; D unclear. CDR3 length equals 15 residues. Germline CDR1 SEHNR, CDR2 FQNEAQ (reference sequence). V was cut by 2 bases and J by 0 bases, with 10 bases left in between. CDR3 nucleotides: TGTGCCAGCAGCTTAAATTGGGGAATGAACACTGAAGCTTTCTTT. Encoded protein: CASSLNWGMNTEAFF.

The rearrangement joins TRBV29-1 to TRBJ1-1; no reliable D call. The V and J ends lost 4 bases and 4 bases respectively, with 16 bases between them. The germline V gene encodes CDR1 SQVTM and CDR2 ANQGSEA. The CDR3 runs 14 residues. CDR3 coding DNA: TGCAGCGTTGTAGGAAGCGTTGGGGTCACTGAAGCTTTCTTT. Amino acid sequence: CSVVGSVGVTEAFF. Using reference TRBV29-1 and TRBJ1-1 for the parts outside the CDR3, the full variable domain is SAVISQKPSRDICQRGTSLTIQCQVDSQVTMMFWYRQQPGQSLTLIATANQGSEATYESGFVIDKFPISRPNLTFSTLTVSNMSPEDSSIYLCSVVGSVGVTEAFFGQGTRLTVV.

A remark on this clone: The junction shows a germline mismatch at one end, possibly a read error. This chain uses TRBV7-8 with TRBJ1-2; 9 bases align to TRBD1. This CDR3 has 14 residues. The V gene's germline CDR1 is SGHVS and CDR2 FQNEAQ. The CDR3 is CASSLAGQGPGYTF. CDR3 nucleotides: TGTGCCAGCAGCCTAGCGGGACAGGGCCCTGGCTACACCTTC.

The rearrangement links TRBV7-9 to TRBJ1-6; 11 bases fit TRBD1. Germline V lookup: CDR1 SEHNR, CDR2 FQNEAQ (reference sequence). The CDR3 loop spans 15 amino acids. The ends lost 5 bases at V and 8 bases at J; junction bases unmatched: 5. The CDR3 region has the DNA TGTGCCAGCAGCCGCTCGGGACAGGGGGATTCACCCCTCCACTTT. This sequence encodes CASSRSGQGDSPLHF. The whole variable domain, filled in from reference TRBV7-9 and TRBJ1-6, reads DTGVSQNPRHKITKRGQNVTFRCDPISEHNRLYWYRQTLGQGPEFLTYFQNEAQLEKSRLLSDRFSAERPKGSFSTLEIQRTEQGDSAMYLCASSRSGQGDSPLHFGNGTRLTVT.

The genes are TRBV28 and TRBJ1-2; 7 bases map to TRBD1. V lost 6 bases and J lost 7; bases outside the gene matches: 11. This CDR3 spans 14 amino acids. In germline, CDR1 is MDHEN, CDR2 SYDVKM. The DNA for the CDR3 is TGTGCCAGCAGACGTGACAGGGTACGTACTGGCTACACCTTC. This codes for CASRRDRVRTGYTF.

The chain carries TRBV30 and TRBJ2-3; TRBD1 matches at 9 bases. The CDR3 sequence is 12 residues long. Per germline, CDR1 GTSNPN and CDR2 SVGIG (reference sequence). V gave up 2 bases and J gave up 10 bases; unmatched junction bases: 4. CDR3 DNA sequence: TGTGCCTGGAGTCCCACAGGGGGCCCGCAGTATTTT. Translation: CAWSPTGGPQYF. Looking up the rest from reference TRBV30 and TRBJ2-3 gives the full variable domain: SQTIHQWPATLVQPVGSPLSLECTVEGTSNPNLYWYRQAAGRGLQLLFYSVGIGQISSEVPQNLSASRPQDRQFILSSKKLLLSDSGFYLCAWSPTGGPQYFGPGTRLTVL.

The chain is built from TRBV28 and TRBJ2-4; 15 bases map to TRBD2. V was clipped by 6 bases and J by 0 bases; unmatched bases: 21. This CDR3 has 23 residues. Germline assignment: CDR1 MDHEN and CDR2 SYDVKM. The CDR3: CASRYRTGGLAGGPLIAKNIQYF. The CDR3 DNA is TGTGCCAGCAGATACCGGACAGGGGGACTAGCGGGAGGCCCCTTGATAGCCAAAAACATTCAGTACTTC. The whole variable domain, remainder taken from reference TRBV28 and TRBJ2-4, is DVKVTQSSRYLVKRTGEKVFLECVQDMDHENMFWYRQDPGLGLRLIYFSYDVKMKEKGDIPEGYSVSREKKERFSLILESASTNQTSMYLCASRYRTGGLAGGPLIAKNIQYFGAGTRLSVL.

The chain recombines TRBV7-9 with TRBJ2-5; D possibly corresponds to TRBD1 (7 bases). The CDR3 loop spans 15 amino acids. Germline CDR1 SEHNR, CDR2 FQNEAQ (reference sequence). With 1 base removed from V and 3 bases from J, the gap between germline ends came to 12 bases. The CDR3 DNA is TGTGCCAGCAGCTTAGGGAGGGACAGTAAAGAGACCCAGTACTTC. This codes for CASSLGRDSKETQYF. The variable domain in full, with the rest retrieved from reference TRBV7-9 and TRBJ2-5, is DTGVSQNPRHKITKRGQNVTFRCDPISEHNRLYWYRQTLGQGPEFLTYFQNEAQLEKSRLLSDRFSAERPKGSFSTLEIQRTEQGDSAMYLCASSLGRDSKETQYFGPGTRLLVL.

The V call is TRBV28, the J call TRBJ2-7; 10 bases line up with TRBD2. This CDR3 comprises 17 residues. The germline V gene has CDR1 MDHEN and CDR2 SYDVKM. Germline trimming cut 6 bases from V and 0 bases from J; bases unmatched to any gene: 11. The CDR3 loop reads CASSLGLAARSSYEQYF. CDR3 DNA sequence: TGTGCCAGCAGCCTCGGACTAGCGGCTAGGAGCTCCTACGAGCAGTACTTC.

This clone was seen only once. V is TRBV21-1 and J is TRBJ2-7. TRBV21-1 is a recognized pseudogene. CDR3 length: 14 residues. CDR3 bases: TGTGCCAGCAGCAAAGTGGGGACCGCCTACGAGCAGTACTTC. Translated: CASSKVGTAYEQYF.

The chain couples TRBV9 to TRBJ2-2, with D maybe TRBD2 (6 bases). Trimming stripped 3 bases from V and 6 bases from J, with 18 bases between. The germline CDR1 and CDR2 sequences are SGDLS and YYNGEE. The CDR3 runs 16 residues. CDR3 nucleotide sequence: TGTGCCAGCAGCGCCCACGGACTAAGAGGAGCCGGGGAGCTGTTTTTT. Residues: CASSAHGLRGAGELFF. Full variable domain (missing parts from reference TRBV9 and TRBJ2-2): DSGVTQTPKHLITATGQRVTLRCSPRSGDLSVYWYQQSLDQGLQFLIQYYNGEERAKGNILERFSAQQFPDLHSELNLSSLELGDSALYFCASSAHGLRGAGELFFGEGSRLTVL.

J is TRBJ2-7 and V is TRBV7-9; D call uncertain. From germline, CDR1 is SEHNR and CDR2 FQNEAQ (reference sequence). V lost 8 bases and J lost 2, with 19 bases in between. This CDR3 has 15 amino acids. CDR3 protein: CASGIFGMAPYEQYF. The CDR3 DNA follows: TGTGCCAGCGGAATCTTCGGCATGGCCCCCTACGAGCAGTACTTC.

The chain uses TRBV11-3 and TRBJ2-1, with TRBD2 identical over 13 bases. V was pared by 2 bases and J by 7 bases, with 2 bases of the junction left unmatched. The length of the CDR3 is 15 residues. Germline V gene data show CDR1 as SGHNT and CDR2 as YENEEA. CDR3 region: CASSLRTSGRNEQFF. The CDR3 region has the DNA TGTGCCAGCAGCTTACGGACTAGCGGGAGAAATGAGCAGTTCTTC.

In its sample, this clone was seen once. J is TRBJ2-7 and V is TRBV5-1; D perhaps matches TRBD2 (5 bases). The ends were cut back, 0 bases at V and 3 bases at J, with 10 bases in the middle. In germline, CDR1 is SGHRS, CDR2 YFSETQ. The CDR3 runs 14 residues. This CDR3 reads CASSLDRGGYEQYF. The CDR3, as DNA: TGCGCCAGCAGCTTGGACAGAGGAGGCTACGAGCAGTACTTC.

Only a few counts were recorded for this clone. The chain employs TRBV7-6 and TRBJ2-7; 8 bases match TRBD1. Germline trimming cut 3 bases from V and 2 bases from J; bases unmatched to any gene: 6. The CDR3 extends over 15 amino acids. Looked up from germline, CDR1 is SGHVS and CDR2 is FNYEAQ. CDR3 in amino acids: CASSFGTGLTYEQYF. The CDR3 DNA is TGTGCCAGCAGCTTTGGGACAGGACTAACCTACGAGCAGTACTTC.

This chain joins TRBV7-8 and TRBJ2-7; a possible D gene is TRBD1 (6 bases). There are 15 residues in the CDR3. CDR1 is SGHVS, CDR2 FQNEAQ, per germline. Trimming stripped 3 bases from V and 2 bases from J, with 14 bases between. The CDR3 protein is CASSFPRDNPYEQYF. The CDR3, as DNA: TGTGCCAGCAGCTTCCCCCGGGACAACCCCTACGAGCAGTACTTC.

The chain employs TRBV7-9 and TRBJ2-5, with 7 bases aligning to TRBD1. Germline V gene lookup returns CDR1 SEHNR and CDR2 FQNEAQ (reference sequence). The CDR3 consists of 18 residues. With V trimmed by 2 bases and J by 2 bases, 14 bases remained unmatched. CDR3 protein: CASSLRDRALPAQETQYF. DNA for the CDR3: TGTGCCAGCAGCTTACGGGACAGAGCCCTACCTGCACAAGAGACCCAGTACTTC.